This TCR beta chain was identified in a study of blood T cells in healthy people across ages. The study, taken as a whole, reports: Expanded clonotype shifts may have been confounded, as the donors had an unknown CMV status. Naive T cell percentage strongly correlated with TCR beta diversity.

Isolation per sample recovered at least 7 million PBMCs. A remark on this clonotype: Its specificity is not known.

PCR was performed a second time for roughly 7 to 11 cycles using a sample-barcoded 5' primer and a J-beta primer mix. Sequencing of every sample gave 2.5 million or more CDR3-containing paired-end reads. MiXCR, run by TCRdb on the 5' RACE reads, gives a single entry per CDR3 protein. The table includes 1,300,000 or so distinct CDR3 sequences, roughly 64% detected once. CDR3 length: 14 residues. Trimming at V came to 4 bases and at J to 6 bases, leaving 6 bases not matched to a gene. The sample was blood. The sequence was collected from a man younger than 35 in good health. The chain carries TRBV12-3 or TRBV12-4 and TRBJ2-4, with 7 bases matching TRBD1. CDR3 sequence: CASSSPGQINIQYF. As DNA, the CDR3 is TGTGCCAGCAGTTCTCCGGGACAGATAAACATTCAGTACTTC.